These T cell receptor beta chains were read from a single sample in a study of human T cells and chemical hapten exposure. TCRdb called the RACE reads again in MiXCR, with one record for every CDR3 protein. The table includes more than 100,000 distinct CDR3 sequences, less than 15% detected once. Here the sequenced sample was whole blood, taken in connection with sensitization to the hapten diphenylcyclopropenone (DPC). The receptors originated from a woman between 18 and 29 years old with alopecia areata. Some clones in this sample may be carry-over from other donors' samples. The CDR3 runs from the conserved cysteine through the conserved F or W. The D gene is left open where the match is weak. Only part of the rows carry a size: once, few, many, or a class if the clone is expanded.

CDR3 length: 14; D gene: -; clone size: -; V gene: TRBV9; J gene: TRBJ2-1; CDR3 protein: CASSVEGSSNEQFF; CDR3 DNA: TGTGCCAGCAGCGTAGAGGGGTCTAGCAATGAGCAGTTCTTC
CDR3 length: 15; D gene: TRBD2; clone size: few; V gene: TRBV11-2; J gene: TRBJ2-5; CDR3 protein: CASSRTSGAQETQYF; CDR3 DNA: TGTGCCAGCAGCAGGACTAGCGGGGCCCAAGAGACCCAGTACTTC
CDR3 length: 16; D gene: -; clone size: -; V gene: TRBV9; J gene: TRBJ2-3; CDR3 protein: CASSAGTAAYTDTQYF; CDR3 DNA: TGTGCCAGCAGCGCCGGGACGGCTGCTTACACAGATACGCAGTATTTT
CDR3 length: 15; D gene: -; clone size: many; V gene: TRBV20-1; J gene: TRBJ2-1; CDR3 protein: CSAPNIQKKDNEQFF; CDR3 DNA: TGCAGTGCTCCTAATATTCAGAAAAAGGACAATGAGCAGTTCTTC
CDR3 length: 14; D gene: -; clone size: few; V gene: TRBV29-1; J gene: TRBJ1-1; CDR3 protein: CSAGRVGVNTEAFF; CDR3 DNA: TGCAGCGCTGGCAGGGTGGGGGTGAACACTGAAGCTTTCTTT
CDR3 length: 14; D gene: -; clone size: few; V gene: TRBV21-1; J gene: TRBJ1-2; CDR3 protein: CASSTKGKENGYTF; CDR3 DNA: TGTGCCAGCAGCACGAAGGGGAAGGAGAATGGCTACACCTTC
CDR3 length: 14; D gene: TRBD1; clone size: -; V gene: TRBV6-6; J gene: TRBJ2-7; CDR3 protein: CASSGTGIYHEQYF; CDR3 DNA: TGTGCCAGCAGTGGGACAGGGATTTACCACGAGCAGTACTTC
CDR3 length: 12; D gene: -; clone size: few; V gene: TRBV6-2/TRBV6-3; J gene: TRBJ2-7; CDR3 protein: CASSATAYEQYF; CDR3 DNA: TGTGCCAGCAGTGCGACAGCCTACGAGCAGTACTTC
CDR3 length: 17; D gene: -; clone size: many; V gene: TRBV4-3; J gene: TRBJ2-3; CDR3 protein: CASSQAAHGLPVGTQYF; CDR3 DNA: TGCGCCAGCAGCCAAGCGGCCCATGGGCTCCCCGTTGGTACGCAGTATTTT
CDR3 length: 13; D gene: -; clone size: few; V gene: TRBV20-1; J gene: TRBJ1-1; CDR3 protein: CSVLGAMNTEAFF; CDR3 DNA: TGCAGTGTACTCGGGGCCATGAACACTGAAGCTTTCTTT
CDR3 length: 16; D gene: -; clone size: -; V gene: TRBV4-1; J gene: TRBJ1-5; CDR3 protein: CASSPLYPLGNQPQHF; CDR3 DNA: TGCGCCAGCAGCCCCCTCTACCCCCTAGGGAATCAGCCCCAGCATTTT
CDR3 length: 14; D gene: -; clone size: many; V gene: TRBV20-1; J gene: TRBJ2-1; CDR3 protein: CSAPTSHDYNEQFF; CDR3 DNA: TGCAGTGCTCCGACTTCCCATGACTACAATGAGCAGTTCTTC
CDR3 length: 14; D gene: TRBD1; clone size: -; V gene: TRBV20-1; J gene: TRBJ2-3; CDR3 protein: CSASRQGLTDTQYF; CDR3 DNA: TGCAGTGCTAGTAGACAGGGCCTCACAGATACGCAGTATTTT
CDR3 length: 13; D gene: -; clone size: -; V gene: TRBV27; J gene: TRBJ2-7; CDR3 protein: CASNLGGGYEQYF; CDR3 DNA: TGTGCCAGCAACTTAGGAGGGGGCTACGAGCAGTACTTC
CDR3 length: 16; D gene: -; clone size: -; V gene: TRBV11-2; J gene: TRBJ2-5; CDR3 protein: CASSLSRRGPRETQYF; CDR3 DNA: TGTGCCAGCAGCCTATCCCGGCGGGGACCGCGAGAGACCCAGTACTTC
CDR3 length: 18; D gene: -; clone size: few; V gene: TRBV6-2/TRBV6-3; J gene: TRBJ1-2; CDR3 protein: CASSYSPVEPSSNYGYTF; CDR3 DNA: TGTGCCAGCAGTTACTCACCAGTGGAGCCTTCCTCAAACTATGGCTACACCTTC
CDR3 length: 14; D gene: TRBD2; clone size: -; V gene: TRBV20-1; J gene: TRBJ2-3; CDR3 protein: CSARSRGGTDTQYF; CDR3 DNA: TGCAGTGCGAGAAGCCGGGGGGGCACAGATACGCAGTATTTT
CDR3 length: 17; D gene: TRBD1; clone size: many; V gene: TRBV4-3; J gene: TRBJ2-2; CDR3 protein: CASSQEGTGGATGELFF; CDR3 DNA: TGCGCCAGCAGCCAAGAAGGGACAGGGGGCGCGACCGGGGAGCTGTTTTTT
CDR3 length: 15; D gene: TRBD1; clone size: -; V gene: TRBV2; J gene: TRBJ1-2; CDR3 protein: CASSQDRGRVYGYTF; CDR3 DNA: TGTGCCAGCAGCCAGGACAGGGGGCGCGTCTATGGCTACACCTTC
CDR3 length: 14; D gene: -; clone size: -; V gene: TRBV14; J gene: TRBJ1-1; CDR3 protein: CASSQGRVDTEAFF; CDR3 DNA: TGTGCCAGCAGCCAAGGAAGGGTGGACACTGAAGCTTTCTTT
CDR3 length: 12; D gene: -; clone size: -; V gene: TRBV7-2; J gene: TRBJ2-7; CDR3 protein: CASSLRGSEQYF; CDR3 DNA: TGTGCCAGCAGCTTACGGGGATCCGAGCAGTACTTC
CDR3 length: 14; D gene: TRBD1; clone size: many; V gene: TRBV18; J gene: TRBJ1-1; CDR3 protein: CASSRGQMNTEAFF; CDR3 DNA: TGTGCCAGCTCACGGGGACAGATGAACACTGAAGCTTTCTTT
CDR3 length: 15; D gene: -; clone size: many; V gene: TRBV7-6; J gene: TRBJ2-3; CDR3 protein: CASSQVGGAMDTQYF; CDR3 DNA: TGTGCCAGCAGCCAAGTTGGGGGGGCCATGGATACGCAGTATTTT
CDR3 length: 13; D gene: -; clone size: -; V gene: TRBV7-9; J gene: TRBJ2-7; CDR3 protein: CASSTRSRYEQYF; CDR3 DNA: TGTGCCAGCAGCACCAGATCTCGCTACGAGCAGTACTTC
CDR3 length: 13; D gene: -; clone size: once; V gene: TRBV2; J gene: TRBJ1-5; CDR3 protein: CASRETGPQPQHF; CDR3 DNA: TGTGCCAGCAGAGAGACTGGACCTCAGCCCCAGCATTTT
CDR3 length: 15; D gene: -; clone size: few; V gene: TRBV2; J gene: TRBJ2-2; CDR3 protein: CASSETTRNTGELFF; CDR3 DNA: TGTGCCAGCAGTGAAACCACACGGAACACCGGGGAGCTGTTTTTT
CDR3 length: 12; D gene: TRBD1; clone size: few; V gene: TRBV7-2; J gene: TRBJ1-2; CDR3 protein: CASSIPGGGYTF; CDR3 DNA: TGTGCCAGCAGCATTCCAGGGGGTGGCTACACCTTC
CDR3 length: 15; D gene: TRBD1; clone size: -; V gene: TRBV7-2; J gene: TRBJ2-5; CDR3 protein: CASSPWDRRGETQYF; CDR3 DNA: TGTGCCAGCAGCCCATGGGACAGGCGGGGAGAGACCCAGTACTTC
CDR3 length: 13; D gene: -; clone size: few; V gene: TRBV5-1; J gene: TRBJ2-7; CDR3 protein: CASSLEGYYEQYF; CDR3 DNA: TGCGCCAGCAGCTTGGAGGGCTACTACGAGCAGTACTTC
CDR3 length: 16; D gene: TRBD1; clone size: -; V gene: TRBV7-2; J gene: TRBJ1-1; CDR3 protein: CASSQTGVLMNTEAFF; CDR3 DNA: TGTGCCAGCAGCCAGACAGGGGTCTTAATGAACACTGAAGCTTTCTTT
CDR3 length: 14; D gene: -; clone size: -; V gene: TRBV7-2; J gene: TRBJ2-3; CDR3 protein: CASSPKGDFNTQYF; CDR3 DNA: TGTGCCAGCAGCCCTAAAGGGGACTTCAATACGCAGTATTTT
CDR3 length: 14; D gene: -; clone size: -; V gene: TRBV3-1; J gene: TRBJ2-7; CDR3 protein: CASSQFSQGYEQYF; CDR3 DNA: TGTGCCAGCAGCCAATTCTCCCAGGGCTACGAGCAGTACTTC
CDR3 length: 16; D gene: TRBD1; clone size: many; V gene: TRBV11-1; J gene: TRBJ2-3; CDR3 protein: CASSPPTGQGKDTQYF; CDR3 DNA: TGTGCCAGCAGTCCTCCTACGGGACAGGGAAAAGATACGCAGTATTTT
CDR3 length: 14; D gene: -; clone size: few; V gene: TRBV7-6; J gene: TRBJ2-5; CDR3 protein: CASSQRLEGETQYF; CDR3 DNA: TGTGCCAGCAGCCAGAGACTAGAGGGAGAGACCCAGTACTTC
CDR3 length: 14; D gene: -; clone size: few; V gene: TRBV11-2; J gene: TRBJ1-6; CDR3 protein: CASRTPGVNSPLHF; CDR3 DNA: TGTGCCAGCAGAACTCCCGGGGTCAATTCACCCCTCCACTTT
CDR3 length: 13; D gene: -; clone size: -; V gene: TRBV9; J gene: TRBJ1-1; CDR3 protein: CASSLGPSTEAFF; CDR3 DNA: TGTGCCAGCAGCCTTGGGCCCAGCACTGAAGCTTTCTTT
CDR3 length: 13; D gene: -; clone size: -; V gene: TRBV7-2; J gene: TRBJ2-5; CDR3 protein: CASSLVGGETQYF; CDR3 DNA: TGTGCCAGCAGCTTAGTTGGAGGGGAGACCCAGTACTTC
CDR3 length: 12; D gene: -; clone size: many; V gene: TRBV25-1; J gene: TRBJ2-7; CDR3 protein: CASSVPGDEQYF; CDR3 DNA: TGTGCCAGCAGTGTCCCAGGGGACGAGCAGTACTTC
CDR3 length: 12; D gene: -; clone size: few; V gene: TRBV25-1; J gene: TRBJ1-5; CDR3 protein: CASRMGDQPQHF; CDR3 DNA: TGTGCCAGCAGGATGGGCGATCAGCCCCAGCATTTT
CDR3 length: 15; D gene: -; clone size: few; V gene: TRBV11-2; J gene: TRBJ1-5; CDR3 protein: CASSSLGGRNQPQHF; CDR3 DNA: TGTGCCAGCAGCTCCTTAGGGGGACGAAATCAGCCCCAGCATTTT
CDR3 length: 14; D gene: -; clone size: few; V gene: TRBV7-6; J gene: TRBJ1-6; CDR3 protein: CASSLGRPNSPLHF; CDR3 DNA: TGTGCCAGCAGCTTAGGCAGACCCAATTCACCCCTCCACTTT
CDR3 length: 14; D gene: -; clone size: few; V gene: TRBV18; J gene: TRBJ1-2; CDR3 protein: CASSRGDTNYGYTF; CDR3 DNA: TGTGCCAGCTCACGCGGGGACACTAACTATGGCTACACCTTC
CDR3 length: 15; D gene: TRBD1; clone size: -; V gene: TRBV7-8; J gene: TRBJ1-4; CDR3 protein: CASSYSGTGGEKLFF; CDR3 DNA: TGTGCCAGCAGCTACTCCGGGACAGGGGGAGAAAAACTGTTTTTT
CDR3 length: 17; D gene: -; clone size: -; V gene: TRBV6-6; J gene: TRBJ1-4; CDR3 protein: CASSYSKRKHFGEKLFF; CDR3 DNA: TGTGCCAGCAGTTACTCAAAGAGAAAGCACTTCGGAGAAAAACTGTTTTTT
CDR3 length: 16; D gene: -; clone size: many; V gene: TRBV20-1; J gene: TRBJ2-1; CDR3 protein: CSARPYGGGRYNEQFF; CDR3 DNA: TGCAGTGCTAGACCCTATGGAGGGGGGAGGTACAATGAGCAGTTCTTC
CDR3 length: 13; D gene: -; clone size: few; V gene: TRBV12-3/TRBV12-4; J gene: TRBJ1-5; CDR3 protein: CASHGGFGQPQHF; CDR3 DNA: TGTGCCAGCCATGGGGGTTTCGGTCAGCCCCAGCATTTT
CDR3 length: 11; D gene: -; clone size: few; V gene: TRBV7-3; J gene: TRBJ2-2; CDR3 protein: CASSMGGELFF; CDR3 DNA: TGTGCCAGCAGCATGGGCGGGGAGCTGTTTTTT
CDR3 length: 13; D gene: TRBD2; clone size: -; V gene: TRBV5-8; J gene: TRBJ2-1; CDR3 protein: CASSPGTSGGRVF; CDR3 DNA: TGTGCCAGCAGCCCCGGGACTAGCGGGGGGCGTGTCTTC
CDR3 length: 15; D gene: -; clone size: -; V gene: TRBV7-2; J gene: TRBJ2-7; CDR3 protein: CASSLRASDTYEQYF; CDR3 DNA: TGTGCCAGCAGCTTAAGGGCTAGCGATACCTACGAGCAGTACTTC
CDR3 length: 16; D gene: TRBD2; clone size: -; V gene: TRBV5-4; J gene: TRBJ2-1; CDR3 protein: CASSLFQAGGLNEQFF; CDR3 DNA: TGTGCCAGCAGCTTGTTTCAAGCGGGGGGTCTCAATGAGCAGTTCTTC
CDR3 length: 16; D gene: TRBD1; clone size: few; V gene: TRBV18; J gene: TRBJ2-7; CDR3 protein: CASSLRQGRGSYEQYF; CDR3 DNA: TGTGCCAGCTCACTCAGACAGGGAAGGGGCTCCTACGAGCAGTACTTC
CDR3 length: 11; D gene: -; clone size: -; V gene: TRBV5-1; J gene: TRBJ1-1; CDR3 protein: CASSFGSKAFF; CDR3 DNA: TGCGCCAGCAGCTTCGGCAGCAAAGCTTTCTTT
CDR3 length: 17; D gene: TRBD2; clone size: -; V gene: TRBV19; J gene: TRBJ2-1; CDR3 protein: CASSNPGGGGSYNEQFF; CDR3 DNA: TGTGCCAGTAGTAACCCGGGAGGCGGGGGATCCTACAATGAGCAGTTCTTC
CDR3 length: 13; D gene: -; clone size: -; V gene: TRBV10-3; J gene: TRBJ1-1; CDR3 protein: CAITRDPNTEAFF; CDR3 DNA: TGTGCCATCACCAGGGATCCGAACACTGAAGCTTTCTTT
CDR3 length: 16; D gene: TRBD1; clone size: many; V gene: TRBV7-2; J gene: TRBJ2-2; CDR3 protein: CASRLQGAMYTGELFF; CDR3 DNA: TGTGCCAGCAGGTTACAGGGGGCAATGTACACCGGGGAGCTGTTTTTT